This TCR beta chain appears in the sequencing data of a study of coeliac disease. Findings and limits, study-wide: Lamina propria and intraepithelial cell fractions may contain each other's cells.

Details on this clone: As yet, its antigen is unknown.

Per the germline V gene, CDR1 is LGHNA and CDR2 is YSLEER. The CDR3 length is 17 residues. V was shortened by 1 base and J by 1 base, with 16 bases between the two germline ends. Sequencing used immunoSEQ multiplex PCR; TCRdb keeps in-frame clones, though not all of them. The table has thousands of clones, roughly 70% seen once. The sequence came from a young man with celiac disease on a gluten-free diet. The source material was lymphocytes from the gut lamina propria. The J gene is TRBJ2-5, the V gene TRBV4-3; D perhaps matches TRBD1 (7 bases). The CDR3 DNA sequence: TGCGCCAGCAGCCAAGGGCGGGGCAGGGGGTTCCAAGAGACCCAGTACTTC. Translation: CASSQGRGRGFQETQYF.